Described below is a single T cell receptor beta chain sequence and its context. Antigen specificity is unknown. Sequenced by immunoSEQ multiplex PCR; TCRdb stores in-frame clones only, minus some. This table has more than 50,000 clones, 70% to 90% appearing once. Germline CDR1 reads SGHDT; CDR2 reads YYEEEE. The CDR3 runs to 18 residues. V was cut by 0 bases and J by 0 bases, with 16 bases left in between. This sample is part of a study of T cell responses to AZD1222 COVID-19 vaccine. Study-level information: Samples with a second dose at about 4 or about 12 weeks were pooled together. Findings and limits, study-wide: No repertoire was sampled before or during the peak T cell response, only after it. The sample set comprised mostly white British donors with more females, and clonal diversity was possibly underestimated.

J is TRBJ1-3 and V is TRBV5-6; TRBD1 might be the D (5 bases). This sequence originates from an adult in good health. This specimen was peripheral blood, taken on day 0 of AZD1222 vaccination. The CDR3 DNA reads TGTGCCAGCAGCTTGGCCAACAGGCGTCAGAGCTCTGGAAACACCATATATTTT. It translates to CASSLANRRQSSGNTIYF. The full variable domain, in which reference TRBV5-6 and TRBJ1-3 provide the parts outside the CDR3, is DAGVTQSPTHLIKTRGQQVTLRCSPKSGHDTVSWYQQALGQGPQFIFQYYEEEERQRGNFPDRFSGHQFPNYSSELNVNALLLGDSALYLCASSLANRRQSSGNTIYFGEGSWLTVV.